This T cell receptor beta chain was found in a study of cytomegalovirus exposure and HLA in healthy donors. Study overall: Findings of an earlier analysis included under 140 million unique TCR beta sequences from around 180 million T cells. Of roughly 400 genotyped donors, about 81% clustered with self-reported Caucasian donors.

60 Vbeta and 13 Jbeta primers were used in PCR. The assay was immunoSEQ multiplex PCR, and TCRdb's table has in-frame clones only and misses some. This sample has a few hundred thousand clones, with 65% to 90% found just once. This clone has more than one count but fewer than ten. As yet, its antigen is unknown. Study-wide points: It was confirmed in vitro that three of the CMV-associated chains were specific for CMV antigens.

V lost 3 bases, J lost 6 bases, and 11 bases lay in between. The CDR3 is 14 residues long. Per the germline V gene, CDR1 is MDHEN and CDR2 is SYDVKM. This clonotype was obtained from a girl aged 5-17 years in good health and CMV-seronegative. Sequencing used PBMCs. The V gene is TRBV28, the J gene TRBJ1-4; possibly TRBD1 for D (5 bases). CDR3 amino acids: CASSFGQGYEKLFF. CDR3 coding DNA: TGTGCCAGCAGTTTCGGTCAGGGATATGAAAAACTGTTTTTT.